Below are 28 T cell receptor beta chains sequenced from a single sample in a study of vaccination and CD4 T cells after COVID-19. What these receptors recognize is not known. The Oncomine TCR Beta short-read assay was applied to DNA of cultured CD4+ T cells. A single record per CDR3 protein comes from TCRdb applying MiXCR to the PCR reads. The sample lists about 23,000 distinct CDR3 sequences, about 35% occurring once. Time point given: late sampling 161 to 241 days after vaccination in a few convalescent patients. Treatment defined: approximately 11-day PBMC culture with coronavirus spike peptide pools or control peptides (ViraFEST assay). This sample comprised CD4+ T cells from blood, cultured in vitro, obtained about 7 months after SARS-CoV-2 vaccination. The receptor source for this set is a human donor who had recovered from COVID-19.

This clonotype was detected only a few times. The chain has TRBV7-8 and TRBJ2-7; possibly TRBD1 or TRBD2 for D (7 bases each). There are 14 residues in the CDR3. CDR1 is SGHVS and CDR2 is FQNEAQ in the germline V gene. V was shortened by 3 bases and J by 7 bases, with 16 bases between the two germline ends. The CDR3 DNA reads as TGTGCCAGCAGCTTCCCCTTGCAGGGGGGGGAGCAGTACTTC. It codes for CASSFPLQGGEQYF. Filled out from reference TRBV7-8 and TRBJ2-7, the complete variable domain reads GAGVSQSPRYKVAKRGQDVALRCDPISGHVSLFWYQQALGQGPEFLTYFQNEAQLDKSGLPSDRFFAERPEGSVSTLKIQRTQQEDSAVYLCASSFPLQGGEQYFGPGTRLTVT.

The chain is built from TRBV29-1 and TRBJ2-3; TRBD1 agrees at 9 bases. Germline V gene lookup returns CDR1 SQVTM and CDR2 ANQGSEA. This CDR3 is built from 13 residues. The V gene end was trimmed by 7 bases and the J gene end by 1 base; junction bases not matched to a gene: 3. CDR3 protein: CSARTGGTDTQYF. The CDR3, as DNA: TGCAGCGCCAGGACAGGGGGCACAGATACGCAGTATTTT.

The rearrangement links TRBV7-8 to TRBJ2-3; no clear D. Germline V gene data show CDR1 as SGHVS and CDR2 as FQNEAQ. Trimming removed 1 base from V and 6 bases from J, with 11 bases in between. The length of the CDR3 is 14 residues. This chain's CDR3 is CASSLVRAADTQYF. The CDR3 coding sequence is TGTGCCAGCAGCTTAGTCCGCGCAGCCGATACGCAGTATTTT.

By share, this clonotype counts as medium-sized. V and J are TRBV28 and TRBJ2-5; 10 positions match TRBD2. Germline V lookup: CDR1 MDHEN, CDR2 SYDVKM. V shed 7 bases, J shed 5 bases, and the junction held 10 bases outside the gene matches. There are 15 residues in the CDR3. CDR3 nucleotides: TGTGCCAGCACCCTAGCGGGAGATAGGCAGGAGACCCAGTACTTC. Translating it yields CASTLAGDRQETQYF.

V is TRBV15 and J is TRBJ1-2; D remains ambiguous. Between the trimmed V and J ends, which lost 0 bases and 2 bases, there was a span of 13 bases. The CDR3 sequence is 16 residues long. Germline V gene lookup returns CDR1 LNHNV and CDR2 YYDKDF (reference sequence). CDR3 amino acids: CATSRDGQEGNYGYTF. The CDR3 DNA is TGTGCCACCAGCAGAGATGGGCAGGAAGGAAACTATGGCTACACCTTC.

In this sample, this clonotype turned up a few times. The chain employs TRBV7-6 and TRBJ2-3, with TRBD1 matching 10 bases. Germline CDR1 reads SGHVS; CDR2 reads FNYEAQ. This CDR3 is built from 15 residues. Trimming took 5 bases from V and 6 from J; bases not matched to a gene: 8. The CDR3 nucleotides read TGTGCCAGCAGCCGCAGACAGGGGGCGTGGGATACGCAGTATTTT. Protein: CASSRRQGAWDTQYF.

This clonotype was counted a few times. The V and J genes are TRBV25-1 and TRBJ2-1, with a tentative D call TRBD1 (5 bases). From germline, CDR1 is MGHDK and CDR2 SYGVNS. The CDR3 consists of 16 residues. The ends were cut back, 2 bases at V and 0 bases at J, with 11 bases in the middle. The CDR3, as DNA: TGTGCCAGCAGTGAAGGGTCGACAGTCTCCTACAATGAGCAGTTCTTC. Protein product: CASSEGSTVSYNEQFF.

The rearrangement joins TRBV28 to TRBJ1-3, with 7 bases lining up with TRBD1. Germline CDR1 MDHEN, CDR2 SYDVKM. CDR3 size: 14 residues. J was trimmed by 4 bases and V by 8 bases; bases with no gene match: 8. The CDR3 spells CASSEGALGNTIYF. The CDR3 region has the DNA TGTGCCAGCTCCGAGGGGGCACTGGGAAACACCATATATTTT.

The chain links TRBV7-8 to TRBJ2-7, with D perhaps TRBD1 (6 bases). CDR3 length: 14 amino acids. Germline lookup yields CDR1 SGHVS and CDR2 FQNEAQ. The V gene lost 5 bases and the J gene lost 4 bases, with 15 bases spanning the gap. The CDR3 here is CASSGTGTIYEQYF. CDR3 bases: TGTGCCAGCAGCGGAACCGGGACAATTTACGAGCAGTACTTC.

The V and J genes are TRBV27 and TRBJ2-7, with 7 bases that match TRBD1. In germline, CDR1 is MNHEY, CDR2 SMNVEV (reference sequence). With 6 bases clipped from V and 1 base from J, the junction kept 15 bases outside the gene matches. This CDR3 comprises 17 residues. The CDR3 spells CASSAWTPGTESYEQYF. In DNA, the CDR3 is TGTGCCAGCAGCGCCTGGACCCCCGGGACAGAGTCCTACGAGCAGTACTTC.

The chain is built from TRBV27 and TRBJ2-3, with 8 nucleotides matching TRBD1. The V gene's germline CDR1 is MNHEY and CDR2 SMNVEV (reference sequence). The CDR3 totals 14 residues. V was pared by 6 bases and J by 3 bases, with 5 bases of the junction left unmatched. The CDR3 DNA reads as TGTGCCAGCAGCCGCAGGGGGCGTACAGATACGCAGTATTTT. Protein sequence: CASSRRGRTDTQYF.

This clonotype was seen only a few times. The chain is built from TRBV28 and TRBJ1-5; 8 bases match TRBD1. The CDR3 length is 14 residues. Germline CDR1 is MDHEN and CDR2 is SYDVKM. The trim removed 7 bases at V and 2 bases at J, leaving 4 bases unmatched. This CDR3 is CASNRGVGNQPQHF. The CDR3 nucleotides read TGTGCCAGCAACAGGGGGGTGGGCAATCAGCCCCAGCATTTT.

This chain uses TRBV28 with TRBJ2-7, with TRBD1 matching 8 bases. Losses at the gene ends were 7 bases for V and 3 bases for J; bases not matched to a gene: 8. The CDR3 extends over 14 amino acids. Germline V gene data show CDR1 as MDHEN and CDR2 as SYDVKM. The CDR3 region is CASTRPGQGYEQYF. CDR3 bases: TGTGCCAGCACCCGCCCCGGACAGGGCTACGAGCAGTACTTC.

The J gene is TRBJ2-5, the V gene TRBV5-4; D unresolved. The CDR3 covers 13 residues. Per the germline V gene, CDR1 is SGHNT and CDR2 is YYREEE (reference sequence). Trimming stripped 2 bases from V and 4 bases from J, with 9 bases between. The DNA of the CDR3 is TGTGCCAGCAGCTTTTTTAGTAGAGAGACCCAGTACTTC. This translates into CASSFFSRETQYF.

The V and J genes are TRBV28 and TRBJ1-6; 7 bases agree with TRBD1. This CDR3 comprises 13 residues. Germline V CDR1 and CDR2: MDHEN, SYDVKM. V shed 5 bases, J shed 8 bases, and the junction held 3 bases outside the gene matches. This chain's CDR3 is CASSDRAHSPLHF. As DNA, the CDR3 is TGTGCCAGCAGTGACAGGGCTCATTCACCCCTCCACTTT.

To note about this clonotype: A much larger clone differs from this one at a single base, so this may be a read error. The chain uses TRBV6-4 and TRBJ2-1, with 13 nucleotides matching TRBD2. Germline CDR1 and CDR2: MRHNA and SNTAGT. The J segment lost 5 bases and the V segment lost 2 bases, leaving 0 bases of the junction unmatched. CDR3 length: 15 amino acids. CDR3 protein: CASSDGTSGNNEQFF. The CDR3 nucleotides read TGTGCCAGCAGTGACGGGACTAGCGGGAACAATGAGCAGTTCTTC.

This clonotype is labeled as medium-sized. CDR3 residues: CASRSQGASYEQYF. The CDR3 DNA follows: TGTGCCAGCAGGTCACAGGGGGCGTCCTACGAGCAGTACTTC. The rearrangement uses TRBV7-6 and TRBJ2-7; TRBD1 aligns across 9 bases. With V trimmed by 6 bases and J by 1 base, 4 bases remained unmatched. The length of the CDR3 is 14 residues. Germline CDR1 and CDR2: SGHVS and FNYEAQ. The variable domain in full, completed from reference TRBV7-6 and TRBJ2-7, reads GAGVSQSPRYKVTKRGQDVALRCDPISGHVSLYWYRQALGQGPEFLTYFNYEAQQDKSGLPNDRFSAERPEGSISTLTIQRTEQRDSAMYRCASRSQGASYEQYFGPGTRLTVT.

This clonotype was recorded a few times. The V gene is TRBV7-9, the J gene TRBJ2-5; D possibly corresponds to TRBD2 (6 bases). Germline loops: CDR1 SEHNR, CDR2 FQNEAQ (reference sequence). The CDR3 contains 16 residues. Trimming removed 3 bases at V and 3 bases at J, with 17 bases between. The CDR3 spells CASSFETRVLEETQYF. The CDR3 nucleotides read TGTGCCAGCAGCTTCGAGACTAGAGTTTTGGAAGAGACCCAGTACTTC.

This clonotype has a handful of counts. V is TRBV29-1 and J is TRBJ2-5; D is perhaps TRBD1 (6 bases). The germline V gene has CDR1 SQVTM and CDR2 ANQGSEA. Trimming cost V 3 bases and J 5 bases, with 19 bases left between them. The CDR3 loop spans 15 amino acids. The DNA of the CDR3 is TGCAGCGTTGACCTCGAACGGGACATCGGGGAGACCCAGTACTTC. Translated: CSVDLERDIGETQYF.

V and J are TRBV5-1 and TRBJ2-5, with 11 nucleotides matching TRBD2. Per the germline V gene, CDR1 is SGHRS and CDR2 is YFSETQ. The CDR3 has 16 amino acids. V trimming: 2 bases; J trimming: 1 base; junction bases outside the gene matches: 4. In DNA form, the CDR3 reads TGCGCCAGCAGCTTAGCCGGGACTAGCGGCCAAGAGACCCAGTACTTC. Protein product: CASSLAGTSGQETQYF.

In this sample, this clonotype turned up a few times. This chain joins TRBV5-4 and TRBJ2-3; D uncertain. Germline-derived CDR1 and CDR2 are SGHNT and YYREEE (reference sequence). V was shortened by 0 bases and J by 0 bases, with 5 bases between the two germline ends. This CDR3 comprises 14 residues. As DNA, the CDR3 is TGTGCCAGCAGCTTGGGGTCTAGCACAGATACGCAGTATTTT. Translation gives CASSLGSSTDTQYF.

This chain uses TRBV6-5 with TRBJ2-1; 7 nucleotides match TRBD2. This CDR3 region has 14 residues. J was trimmed by 12 bases and V by 2 bases; bases with no gene match: 10. Germline lookup yields CDR1 MNHEY and CDR2 SVGAGI. As DNA, the CDR3 is TGTGCCAGCAGTTACAGGGGAGCTAGCGGCGGGCAGTTCTTC. Its translation: CASSYRGASGGQFF.

CDR3 DNA: TGTGCCAGCAGGGCCTCGGGGGCGCAGGGAAACACCATATATTTT. Its translation: CASRASGAQGNTIYF. The chain combines TRBV28 with TRBJ1-3, with D perhaps matching TRBD1 (6 bases). The V and J ends lost 6 bases and 4 bases respectively, with 16 bases between them. The CDR3 spans 15 residues. Germline V gene lookup returns CDR1 MDHEN and CDR2 SYDVKM. Based on the CDR3 plus reference TRBV28 and TRBJ1-3, the full variable domain is DVKVTQSSRYLVKRTGEKVFLECVQDMDHENMFWYRQDPGLGLRLIYFSYDVKMKEKGDIPEGYSVSREKKERFSLILESASTNQTSMYLCASRASGAQGNTIYFGEGSWLTVV.

The chain couples TRBV4-2 to TRBJ2-5; 13 nucleotides agree with TRBD2. The ends lost 5 bases at V and 4 bases at J; junction bases unmatched: 10. This CDR3 is 17 amino acids long. Germline-derived CDR1 and CDR2 are LGHNA and YNFKEQ. CDR3 coding DNA: TGTGCCAGCAGCTTCGGGACTAGCGGGATGGGGGCAGAGACCCAGTACTTC. It yields the protein CASSFGTSGMGAETQYF.

Within the sample, this clonotype is medium-sized. The chain couples TRBV7-2 to TRBJ2-5; D may match TRBD1 or TRBD2 (6 bases each). Trimming shortened V by 6 bases and J by 5 bases, and 10 bases separated the two germline ends. This CDR3 is 12 amino acids long. Germline CDR1 reads SGHTA; CDR2 reads FQGNSA. The CDR3 loop is CASSRRGETQYF. The CDR3 DNA reads as TGTGCCAGCAGTCGGAGGGGGGAGACCCAGTACTTC. Full variable domain (rest looked up from reference TRBV7-2 and TRBJ2-5): GAGVSQSPSNKVTEKGKDVELRCDPISGHTALYWYRQSLGQGLEFLIYFQGNSAPDKSGLPSDRFSAERTGGSVSTLTIQRTQQEDSAVYLCASSRRGETQYFGPGTRLLVL.

The chain uses TRBV20-1 and TRBJ2-2; a possible D gene is TRBD2 (6 bases). The CDR3 has 15 residues. The germline V gene encodes CDR1 DFQATT and CDR2 SNEGSKA (reference sequence). Trimming took 2 bases from V and 2 from J, leaving 12 bases between them. This CDR3 reads CSARSGDPNTGELFF. The CDR3 region has the DNA TGCAGTGCTAGATCGGGAGACCCAAACACCGGGGAGCTGTTTTTT.

CDR3 nucleotides: TGTGCCAGCAGTTACGCGGCCCCGGGGTATAGCAATCAGCCCCAGCATTTT. Translating it yields CASSYAAPGYSNQPQHF. The chain uses TRBV6-5 and TRBJ1-5; D is uncertain. V shed 2 bases and J shed 0 bases, with 14 bases lying between them. The CDR3 has 17 residues. The V gene's germline CDR1 is MNHEY and CDR2 SVGAGI.

The gene calls are TRBV28 and TRBJ1-2, with 9 bases lining up with TRBD1. The CDR3 length is 14 residues. The V and J ends lost 5 bases and 5 bases, in that order; junction bases with no gene match: 6. Germline V gene data show CDR1 as MDHEN and CDR2 as SYDVKM. DNA for the CDR3: TGTGCCAGCAGTCCCCTAGGGACAGGGTATGGCTACACCTTC. The encoded protein is CASSPLGTGYGYTF.